This is a list of T cell receptor beta chains from one sample in a study of Graves' ophthalmopathy and Graves' hyperthyroidism. TCRdb passed the multiplex PCR reads through MiXCR, listing each CDR3 protein once. The sample carries over a million distinct CDR3 sequences, approximately 35% recorded once. Sequencing was carried out using peripheral blood or thyroid tissue (not recorded which). The receptor source for this set is an adult man with Graves' hyperthyroidism. Each CDR3 is given with its conserved first and last residue. A D gene is named only where the DNA matches it firmly. Part of the rows lack a size; the others show once, few, many or a class for expanded clones.

d_call: TRBD1
clone_size: few
v_call: TRBV10-3
j_call: TRBJ2-7
cdr3_nt: TGTGCCAGCAGTCCCTGGGACAGGGCCCAACCACCCTCCTACGAGCAGTACTTC
cdr3_aa: CASSPWDRAQPPSYEQYF

d_call: TRBD1
clone_size: .
v_call: TRBV2
j_call: TRBJ2-1
cdr3_nt: TGTGCCAGCAGTCCCGGACAGGGGGCCCATGAGCAGTTCTTC
cdr3_aa: CASSPGQGAHEQFF

d_call: .
clone_size: few
v_call: TRBV12-3/TRBV12-4
j_call: TRBJ1-1
cdr3_nt: TGTGCCAGCAGTCCGGGACATCCTTTCACTGAAGCTTTCTTT
cdr3_aa: CASSPGHPFTEAFF

d_call: TRBD1
clone_size: many
v_call: TRBV15
j_call: TRBJ2-2
cdr3_nt: TGTGCCACCAGCCAAGGACAGGCGGCCGGGGAGCTGTTTTTT
cdr3_aa: CATSQGQAAGELFF

d_call: .
clone_size: .
v_call: TRBV25-1
j_call: TRBJ1-3
cdr3_nt: TGTGCCAGCAGTTTGGACGGACCCTCTGGAAACACCATATATTTT
cdr3_aa: CASSLDGPSGNTIYF

d_call: TRBD1
clone_size: many
v_call: TRBV15
j_call: TRBJ2-7
cdr3_nt: TGTGCCACCAGCAGATACGGGACAGCCTCCTACGAGCAGTACTTC
cdr3_aa: CATSRYGTASYEQYF

d_call: .
clone_size: few
v_call: TRBV7-6
j_call: TRBJ1-5
cdr3_nt: TGTGCCAGCCTCCCAGGAGTCTTTAATAGCAATCAGCCCCAGCATTTT
cdr3_aa: CASLPGVFNSNQPQHF

d_call: TRBD1
clone_size: .
v_call: TRBV7-2
j_call: TRBJ2-7
cdr3_nt: TGTGCCAGCAGTACAGGGGTGGGGATCTACGAGCAGTACTTC
cdr3_aa: CASSTGVGIYEQYF

d_call: TRBD1
clone_size: many
v_call: TRBV7-6
j_call: TRBJ1-2
cdr3_nt: TGTGCCAGCAGCATAGGGGGCTGGGGAAGAGCTAACTATGGCTACACCTTC
cdr3_aa: CASSIGGWGRANYGYTF

d_call: TRBD1
clone_size: few
v_call: TRBV10-3
j_call: TRBJ2-7
cdr3_nt: TGTGCCATCAGGGGTGACAGGGGGCGGACGGGTTCCTACGAGCAGTACTTC
cdr3_aa: CAIRGDRGRTGSYEQYF

d_call: TRBD1
clone_size: .
v_call: TRBV20-1
j_call: TRBJ1-5
cdr3_nt: TGCAGTGCTCGAAGCGGGACAGGGGATCAGCCCCAGCATTTT
cdr3_aa: CSARSGTGDQPQHF

d_call: .
clone_size: .
v_call: TRBV25-1
j_call: TRBJ1-1
cdr3_nt: TGTGCCAGCAGTGATGGACAGTCGAACACTGAAGCTTTCTTT
cdr3_aa: CASSDGQSNTEAFF

d_call: .
clone_size: many
v_call: TRBV29-1
j_call: TRBJ2-2
cdr3_nt: TGCAGCGTTCTACAGAACACCGGGGAGCTGTTTTTT
cdr3_aa: CSVLQNTGELFF

d_call: TRBD2
clone_size: .
v_call: TRBV27
j_call: TRBJ2-7
cdr3_nt: TGTGCCAGCACCGACACCGCCGCGGGAGCCTACGAGCAGTACTTC
cdr3_aa: CASTDTAAGAYEQYF

d_call: TRBD1
clone_size: few
v_call: TRBV10-3
j_call: TRBJ1-2
cdr3_nt: TGTGCCAGCAGCCCGACAGGGCTGGGTGGCTACACCTTC
cdr3_aa: CASSPTGLGGYTF

d_call: TRBD1
clone_size: many
v_call: TRBV19
j_call: TRBJ1-5
cdr3_nt: TGTGCCAGTAGTGCTTACCGGACAGGGCTCAATCAGCCCCAGCATTTT
cdr3_aa: CASSAYRTGLNQPQHF

d_call: TRBD1
clone_size: many
v_call: TRBV24-1
j_call: TRBJ1-4
cdr3_nt: TGTGCCACCAGTGAGTCCGGGACAGGGAGCGGAAAACTGTTTTTT
cdr3_aa: CATSESGTGSGKLFF

d_call: .
clone_size: .
v_call: TRBV15
j_call: TRBJ1-5
cdr3_nt: TGTGCCACCAGCAGAGATCCTGCCACGACAGCGAGCAATCAGCCCCAGCATTTT
cdr3_aa: CATSRDPATTASNQPQHF

d_call: .
clone_size: many
v_call: TRBV11-1
j_call: TRBJ2-7
cdr3_nt: TGTGCCAGCAGCGCGCCGCTATACGAGCAGTACTTC
cdr3_aa: CASSAPLYEQYF

d_call: .
clone_size: many
v_call: TRBV4-2
j_call: TRBJ2-7
cdr3_nt: TGTGCCAGCAGCCAAGTAACGGGAGCTGCCGAGCAGTACTTC
cdr3_aa: CASSQVTGAAEQYF

d_call: TRBD1
clone_size: .
v_call: TRBV29-1
j_call: TRBJ2-2
cdr3_nt: TGCAGCGAACAGGGGTCCGGGGAGCTGTTTTTT
cdr3_aa: CSEQGSGELFF

d_call: TRBD1
clone_size: many
v_call: TRBV7-8
j_call: TRBJ1-5
cdr3_nt: TGTGCCAGCAGCTCCGGAAACAGGGGAAGCAATCAGCCCCAGCATTTT
cdr3_aa: CASSSGNRGSNQPQHF

d_call: .
clone_size: .
v_call: TRBV15
j_call: TRBJ2-7
cdr3_nt: TGTGCCACCAGCAGTGAAGGGCTAGCAGTTTACGAGCAGTACTTC
cdr3_aa: CATSSEGLAVYEQYF

d_call: .
clone_size: few
v_call: TRBV6-1
j_call: TRBJ2-5
cdr3_nt: TGTGCCAGCAACCAGACCCCAGGGCTCCAAGAGACCCAGTACTTC
cdr3_aa: CASNQTPGLQETQYF

d_call: .
clone_size: many
v_call: TRBV19
j_call: TRBJ2-2
cdr3_nt: TGTGCCAGTAGACAGACGAGGGGACTGAACACCGGGGAGCTGTTTTTT
cdr3_aa: CASRQTRGLNTGELFF

d_call: .
clone_size: .
v_call: TRBV24-1
j_call: TRBJ1-2
cdr3_nt: TGTGCCACCCGGGGTAACTATGGCTACACCTTC
cdr3_aa: CATRGNYGYTF

d_call: .
clone_size: .
v_call: TRBV28
j_call: TRBJ2-7
cdr3_nt: TGTGCCAGCAGTCCCAGACGGGATAGAGAGGACGAGCAGTACTTC
cdr3_aa: CASSPRRDREDEQYF

d_call: .
clone_size: many
v_call: TRBV29-1
j_call: TRBJ2-2
cdr3_nt: TGCAGCGTTGATGGCCCAGGTCCGAACACCGGGGAGCTGTTTTTT
cdr3_aa: CSVDGPGPNTGELFF

d_call: .
clone_size: few
v_call: TRBV24-1
j_call: TRBJ1-6
cdr3_nt: TGTGCCACCTCACCGGGACTAGCGGGGGCTATTTCACCCCTCCACTTT
cdr3_aa: CATSPGLAGAISPLHF

d_call: .
clone_size: many
v_call: TRBV29-1
j_call: TRBJ2-7
cdr3_nt: TGCAGCGTTGAACTATGGGACCCTTACGAGCAGTACTTC
cdr3_aa: CSVELWDPYEQYF

d_call: .
clone_size: many
v_call: TRBV7-9
j_call: TRBJ1-1
cdr3_nt: TGTGCCAGCAGCTTAGGGCAGGTTGAAGCTTTCTTT
cdr3_aa: CASSLGQVEAFF

d_call: .
clone_size: .
v_call: TRBV7-2
j_call: TRBJ1-6
cdr3_nt: TGTGCCAGCGGCTTACTAGGGGCTAATAATTCACCCCTCCACTTT
cdr3_aa: CASGLLGANNSPLHF

d_call: .
clone_size: many
v_call: TRBV7-8
j_call: TRBJ2-7
cdr3_nt: TGTGCCAGCAGCTTTTCATCGTCCGAGCAGTACTTC
cdr3_aa: CASSFSSSEQYF

d_call: .
clone_size: many
v_call: TRBV15
j_call: TRBJ1-2
cdr3_nt: TGTGCCACCAGCAGAGCGGGGGGGTTCTATGGCTACACCTTC
cdr3_aa: CATSRAGGFYGYTF

d_call: .
clone_size: .
v_call: TRBV6-6
j_call: TRBJ1-2
cdr3_nt: TGTGCCAGCAGCTTAGCAGGCCAGGGCAAATATGGCTACACCTTC
cdr3_aa: CASSLAGQGKYGYTF

d_call: .
clone_size: .
v_call: TRBV7-9
j_call: TRBJ2-2
cdr3_nt: TGTGCCAGCAGCTTAGTCCCCCGAACGCTTCTCGGGGAGCTGTTTTTT
cdr3_aa: CASSLVPRTLLGELFF

d_call: .
clone_size: many
v_call: TRBV12-3/TRBV12-4
j_call: TRBJ2-5
cdr3_nt: TGTGCCAGCAGTTCGAGGGTGGGGACCCAGTACTTC
cdr3_aa: CASSSRVGTQYF

d_call: TRBD1
clone_size: many
v_call: TRBV5-1
j_call: TRBJ1-4
cdr3_nt: TGCGCCAGCAGCGTACAGGGGGCACCTAATGAAAAACTGTTTTTT
cdr3_aa: CASSVQGAPNEKLFF

d_call: .
clone_size: many
v_call: TRBV29-1
j_call: TRBJ2-2
cdr3_nt: TGCAGCGTAGCGGGGACCGCAGGGGGTTGGACCGGGGAGCTGTTTTTT
cdr3_aa: CSVAGTAGGWTGELFF

d_call: .
clone_size: many
v_call: TRBV28
j_call: TRBJ1-5
cdr3_nt: TGTGCCAGCAGGAGTCCGGGACCCCAGCATTTT
cdr3_aa: CASRSPGPQHF

d_call: TRBD1
clone_size: few
v_call: TRBV27
j_call: TRBJ2-7
cdr3_nt: TGTGCCAGCAGTATGACAGGGGCCACCTACGAGCAGTACTTC
cdr3_aa: CASSMTGATYEQYF

d_call: .
clone_size: .
v_call: TRBV12-3/TRBV12-4
j_call: TRBJ2-5
cdr3_nt: TGTGCCAGCAGTCCTGGAGGGGGGGGGAGGGAGACCCAGTACTTC
cdr3_aa: CASSPGGGGRETQYF

d_call: .
clone_size: few
v_call: TRBV28
j_call: TRBJ2-7
cdr3_nt: TGTGCCACCGAGCCCGGGGGTTCCTACGAGCAGTACTTC
cdr3_aa: CATEPGGSYEQYF

d_call: TRBD1
clone_size: few
v_call: TRBV7-9
j_call: TRBJ1-4
cdr3_nt: TGTGCCAGCAGCTTAGCGGGACAGGGGTATACTAATGAAAAACTGTTTTTT
cdr3_aa: CASSLAGQGYTNEKLFF

d_call: .
clone_size: few
v_call: TRBV15
j_call: TRBJ1-5
cdr3_nt: TGTGCCACCAGCAGTGGACGGAGCAATCAGCCCCAGCATTTT
cdr3_aa: CATSSGRSNQPQHF

d_call: .
clone_size: few
v_call: TRBV30
j_call: TRBJ1-2
cdr3_nt: TGTGCCTGGAGTATCCGTCCCGGCGGCTACACCTTC
cdr3_aa: CAWSIRPGGYTF

d_call: TRBD1
clone_size: few
v_call: TRBV6-1
j_call: TRBJ1-5
cdr3_nt: TGTGCCAGCAGTGGACAGGGGAAGGGCAATCAGCCCCAGCATTTT
cdr3_aa: CASSGQGKGNQPQHF

d_call: TRBD1
clone_size: once
v_call: TRBV19
j_call: TRBJ2-7
cdr3_nt: TGTGCCAGTAGCGCCGGGACAGCGGCCCACGAGCAGTACTTC
cdr3_aa: CASSAGTAAHEQYF

d_call: .
clone_size: many
v_call: TRBV7-2
j_call: TRBJ1-6
cdr3_nt: TGTGCCAGCAGCCCCTTCCAGGGGCATAATTCACCCCTCCACTTT
cdr3_aa: CASSPFQGHNSPLHF

d_call: .
clone_size: many
v_call: TRBV6-5
j_call: TRBJ1-1
cdr3_nt: TGTGCCAGCAGTTACACGGCGAACACTGAAGCTTTCTTT
cdr3_aa: CASSYTANTEAFF